These 23 T cell receptor beta chains were sequenced from one sample in a study of CXCR3-negative and CXCR3-positive naive CD8 T cells (dated by TCRdb to about 2019). Sequenced using a NextSeq 550. The Human TCR Profiling Kit (MiLaboratory) was used to prepare UMI-labeled 5' RACE TRB cDNA libraries. TCRdb reprocessed the reads into one record per CDR3 protein sequence, lacking DNA. The table of this sample itemizes around 140,000 distinct CDR3 sequences. In total, the top ten clones hold approximately 0.29% of the sample. Sequenced: naive CXCR3- CD8+ T cells from blood. Interpreted using the paper, the cell subset or site label stands for: CD45RO-CCR7+CD27+CD95- naive CD8+ T cells lacking CXCR3 (TNR3-). The receptors originated from a human donor in good health. Some clones in this sample may be carry-over from other donors' samples.

The V and J genes are TRBV29-1 and TRBJ2-7; the D gene TCRdb calls, TRBD1, cannot be checked with no DNA. This CDR3 region has 15 residues. Germline values: CDR1 SQVTM, CDR2 ANQGSEA. CDR3 amino acids: CSVEGYSGRDYEQYF.

The chain links TRBV29-1 to TRBJ2-7; TCRdb's D call of TRBD2 is untestable without DNA. Germline V CDR1 and CDR2: SQVTM, ANQGSEA. The CDR3 covers 15 residues. CDR3: CSVDLPGGQAYEQYF.

J is TRBJ2-7 and V is TRBV7-6; TCRdb lists TRBD1, though no DNA is available to test this call. Germline lookup yields CDR1 SGHVS and CDR2 FNYEAQ. CDR3 length: 15 residues. CDR3 in amino acids: CASSSTGQGIYEQYF.

The J gene is TRBJ2-1, the V gene TRBV2; with no DNA, the TCRdb D assignment of TRBD1 cannot be verified. The V gene's germline CDR1 is SNHLY and CDR2 FYNNEI. The CDR3 has 15 amino acids. The CDR3 loop is CASSEAGTVYNEQFF.

V usage is TRBV7-8 and J usage is TRBJ2-1; TCRdb designates TRBD1, a call that cannot be tested without DNA. Germline V gives CDR1 SGHVS, CDR2 FQNEAQ. The CDR3 has 14 residues. CDR3 amino acids: CASSLDPPKNEQFF.

This chain joins TRBV20-1 and TRBJ2-7; checking the TCRdb D call of TRBD1 is not possible without DNA. From germline, CDR1 is DFQATT and CDR2 SNEGSKA (reference sequence). The CDR3 has 12 residues. CDR3 loop: CSAGTGNNEQYF.

The chain joins TRBV7-6 to TRBJ2-2. The V gene's germline CDR1 is SGHVS and CDR2 FNYEAQ. The CDR3 runs 15 residues. The CDR3 sequence: CASSLKSGNTGELFF. Full variable domain (rest looked up from reference TRBV7-6 and TRBJ2-2): GAGVSQSPRYKVTKRGQDVALRCDPISGHVSLYWYRQALGQGPEFLTYFNYEAQQDKSGLPNDRFSAERPEGSISTLTIQRTEQRDSAMYRCASSLKSGNTGELFFGEGSRLTVL.

The V and J genes are TRBV29-1 and TRBJ2-7; there is no DNA to check the TCRdb D call of TRBD2. The CDR3 has 14 amino acids. Germline CDR1 is SQVTM and CDR2 is ANQGSEA. The CDR3 reads CSVQGGILNYEQYF.

The chain combines TRBV29-1 with TRBJ2-1; TCRdb's D call of TRBD2 is untestable without DNA. The CDR3 covers 14 residues. Germline CDR1 and CDR2: SQVTM and ANQGSEA. CDR3: CSAQAGGPNNEQFF.

The chain uses TRBV5-1 and TRBJ2-7; absent DNA, TCRdb's TRBD1 call cannot be checked. Germline CDR1 and CDR2: SGHRS and YFSETQ. This CDR3 region has 16 residues. CDR3 in amino acids: CASSLGLLSVGDEQYF. Combining the CDR3 with reference TRBV5-1 and TRBJ2-7 gives the whole variable domain KAGVTQTPRYLIKTRGQQVTLSCSPISGHRSVSWYQQTPGQGLQFLFEYFSETQRNKGNFPGRFSGRQFSNSRSEMNVSTLELGDSALYLCASSLGLLSVGDEQYFGPGTRLTVT.

The CDR3 region is CAISWDRVPEQYF. This rearrangement joins TRBV10-3 to TRBJ2-7; the D call of TRBD1 rests on TCRdb alone, since no DNA is present to check it. Germline CDR1 reads ENHRY; CDR2 reads SYGVKD. CDR3 length: 13 amino acids.

Here the CDR3 reads CASSFPQGTVAHNEQFF. The chain links TRBV7-9 to TRBJ2-1; TCRdb gives TRBD1 as the D gene, but with no DNA this cannot be confirmed. CDR3 length equals 17 residues. Germline V gene lookup returns CDR1 SEHNR and CDR2 FQNEAQ (reference sequence).

The gene calls are TRBV6-2 or TRBV6-3 and TRBJ2-1; the TRBD1 assignment by TCRdb is unverifiable without DNA. This CDR3 spans 15 amino acids. Germline loops: CDR1 MNHEY, CDR2 SVGEGT. Here the CDR3 reads CASIDYPGGYNEQFF.

The CDR3: CASSITSGSAGEQYF. The chain has TRBV19 and TRBJ2-7; absent DNA, TCRdb's TRBD2 call cannot be checked. Germline values: CDR1 LNHDA, CDR2 SQIVND (reference sequence). The CDR3 contains 15 residues.

The chain employs TRBV13 and TRBJ2-5. CDR1 and CDR2 (germline): PRHDT, FYEKMQ (reference sequence). This CDR3 has 13 amino acids. CDR3 protein: CASSPKSKETQYF.

The rearrangement links TRBV7-8 to TRBJ2-2; TCRdb designates TRBD1, a call that cannot be tested without DNA. Germline V lookup: CDR1 SGHVS, CDR2 FQNEAQ. The CDR3 is 18 amino acids. The CDR3 sequence is CASSSIRPGTGGTGELFF.

The CDR3 sequence: CASGQGALETQYF. The rearrangement links TRBV6-2 or TRBV6-3 to TRBJ2-5; without DNA, the TCRdb call of TRBD1 cannot be checked. The CDR3 is made up of 13 amino acids. CDR1 MNHEY and CDR2 SVGEGT come from the germline V gene.

The chain is built from TRBV28 and TRBJ1-1; absent DNA, TCRdb's TRBD1 call cannot be checked. The CDR3 runs to 17 residues. CDR1 and CDR2 from the germline V gene are MDHEN and SYDVKM. CDR3 region: CASSPDSPAGVNTEAFF.

The V gene is TRBV28, the J gene TRBJ1-5; TCRdb lists TRBD1, though no DNA is available to test this call. Germline CDR1 reads MDHEN; CDR2 reads SYDVKM. This CDR3 is built from 12 residues. The CDR3 loop reads CASSFGGHCQHF.

The chain is built from TRBV29-1 and TRBJ2-2; absent DNA, TCRdb's TRBD1 call cannot be checked. This CDR3 region has 14 residues. The germline V gene encodes CDR1 SQVTM and CDR2 ANQGSEA. The chain's CDR3 is CSVEWTGSTGELFF.

V and J are TRBV29-1 and TRBJ2-1; without DNA, the TCRdb call of TRBD1 cannot be checked. Germline CDR1 is SQVTM and CDR2 is ANQGSEA. The CDR3 runs 12 residues. This CDR3 reads CSVPGKTNEQFF.

This rearrangement joins TRBV7-6 to TRBJ1-1. The CDR3 extends over 15 amino acids. Germline CDR1 SGHVS, CDR2 FNYEAQ. CDR3: CASSLGWGGGTEAFF.

This chain connects TRBV5-1 to TRBJ2-7; TCRdb picks TRBD2, but there is no DNA to check that call. The CDR3 spans 14 residues. The germline gives CDR1 SGHRS, CDR2 YFSETQ. The CDR3 spells CASSHKREDYEQYF.